The 22 T cell receptor beta chains below all came from one sample that was sequenced in a study of blood T cells in healthy people across ages. Then a second PCR, running about 6 to 12 cycles, was carried out with a sample-barcoded 5' primer and a J-beta primer mix. One entry per CDR3 protein, called by TCRdb with MiXCR from the 5' RACE reads. Among about 1.1 million distinct CDR3 sequences listed, 35% to 40% were seen once. The sample taken for sequencing was blood. Source of these receptors: a man between 18 and 35 years old in good health.

A few counts support this clonotype. V gene TRBV5-6 combines with J gene TRBJ1-4; the D gene is possibly TRBD1 (5 bases). Germline CDR1 reads SGHDT; CDR2 reads YYEEEE. The CDR3 runs to 15 residues. V was trimmed by 4 bases and J by 4 bases, leaving 14 bases between them. CDR3 bases: TGTGCCAGCAGCCCCCGATGGGGGGGTAATGAAAAACTGTTTTTT. Translation: CASSPRWGGNEKLFF.

The rearrangement uses TRBV20-1 and TRBJ2-2; unclear D gene. Germline assignment: CDR1 DFQATT and CDR2 SNEGSKA (reference sequence). The CDR3 is made up of 13 amino acids. The germline V and J ends were trimmed by 8 bases and 0 bases, with 10 bases remaining between them. CDR3 amino acids: CSITGANTGELFF. CDR3 DNA sequence: TGCAGTATCACCGGCGCGAACACCGGGGAGCTGTTTTTT.

This clonotype has more than one count but fewer than ten. The DNA of the CDR3 is TGTGCCAGCAGCCGCGGACAGGGGAACGACTATGGCTACACCTTC. The encoded protein is CASSRGQGNDYGYTF. The chain has TRBV4-2 and TRBJ1-2; 9 nucleotides agree with TRBD1. The V gene's germline CDR1 is LGHNA and CDR2 YNFKEQ. V gave up 4 bases and J gave up 3 bases; unmatched junction bases: 6. The CDR3 loop spans 15 amino acids.

The gene calls are TRBV4-2 and TRBJ2-2; TRBD2 aligns across 7 bases. V shed 2 bases and J 4 bases; nucleotides not matched to a gene: 10. This CDR3 has 17 amino acids. Germline CDR1 LGHNA, CDR2 YNFKEQ. CDR3 in DNA: TGTGCCAGCAGCCAAAGGGGACTACCGAAGGGCACCGGGGAGCTGTTTTTT. Translating it yields CASSQRGLPKGTGELFF.

The chain has TRBV6-2 or TRBV6-3 and TRBJ1-1, with D unclear. In germline, CDR1 is MNHEY, CDR2 SVGEGT. With 4 bases removed from V and 5 bases from J, the gap between germline ends came to 14 bases. The CDR3 has 14 residues. CDR3 in amino acids: CASSWARRGTEAFF. In nucleotides, the CDR3 is TGTGCCAGCAGTTGGGCTAGAAGAGGGACTGAAGCTTTCTTT.

The genes are TRBV3-1 and TRBJ1-1, with D unclear. The ends were cut back, 3 bases at V and 3 bases at J, with 14 bases in the middle. Germline-derived CDR1 and CDR2 are LGHDT and YNNKEL (reference sequence). This CDR3 is built from 15 residues. The CDR3 DNA follows: TGTGCCAGCAGCCACATGAGATCTTCTTACACTGAAGCTTTCTTT. This codes for CASSHMRSSYTEAFF.

This chain links TRBV6-6 with TRBJ1-1; the D gene is possibly TRBD1 (5 bases). The CDR3 extends over 13 amino acids. The V end lost 10 bases, the J end lost 1 base, and 13 bases lay between the germline ends. Germline V CDR1 and CDR2: MNHNY, SVGAGI (reference sequence). The CDR3: CATRWGPNTEAFF. In DNA, the CDR3 is TGTGCCACCCGATGGGGCCCGAACACTGAAGCTTTCTTT.

The chain carries TRBV20-1 and TRBJ2-3; no clear D gene. The CDR3 consists of 14 residues. Trimming left V 6 bases short and J 0 bases short, with 13 bases between. Germline V gene data show CDR1 as DFQATT and CDR2 as SNEGSKA (reference sequence). The CDR3 reads CSAIPQQSTDTQYF. The CDR3 DNA is TGCAGTGCCATTCCCCAACAGAGCACAGATACGCAGTATTTT.

The sample holds one count of this clonotype. Given a much more abundant clone one base away, this may be a read error. The genes are TRBV27 and TRBJ2-5; TRBD2 aligns across 15 bases. CDR3 length equals 17 residues. CDR1 is MNHEY, CDR2 SMNVEV, per germline (reference sequence). V lost 5 bases and J lost 6; bases outside the gene matches: 10. This CDR3 reads CASSPGLAGGVVKTQYF. CDR3 DNA: TGTGCCAGCAGTCCGGGACTAGCGGGGGGTGTCGTTAAGACCCAGTACTTC.

The chain is built from TRBV25-1 and TRBJ1-6; 10 bases line up with TRBD1. The V and J ends lost 4 bases and 8 bases, in that order; junction bases with no gene match: 5. The germline V gene encodes CDR1 MGHDK and CDR2 SYGVNS. This CDR3 is 15 amino acids long. CDR3 in DNA: TGTGCCAGCAGTGGACAGGGGGCCAGAGATTCACCCCTCCACTTT. As protein: CASSGQGARDSPLHF.

This chain uses TRBV14 with TRBJ2-1, with D unclear. This CDR3 contains 16 residues. Trimming pared 4 bases from V and 0 bases from J, leaving 13 bases between. CDR1 is SGHDN and CDR2 is FVKESK in the germline V gene. CDR3 in DNA: TGTGCCAGCAGCCGTTCCCTCCTTAGCTCCTACAATGAGCAGTTCTTC. Protein product: CASSRSLLSSYNEQFF.

This clonotype was detected a few times. V gene TRBV5-6 combines with J gene TRBJ2-1; D unclear. Trimming cost V 2 bases and J 5 bases, with 17 bases left between them. The V gene's germline CDR1 is SGHDT and CDR2 YYEEEE. This CDR3 has 16 residues. Here the CDR3 DNA reads TGTGCCAGCAGCTTCCTTCCCCAGACCGTCCACAATGAGCAGTTCTTC. Its translation: CASSFLPQTVHNEQFF.

CDR3 amino acids: CASRGSPLHF. CDR3 sequence (DNA): TGTGCCAGCAGAGGGTCACCCCTCCACTTT. The rearrangement links TRBV2 to TRBJ1-6; D gene ambiguous. The CDR3 loop spans 10 amino acids. V was cut by 6 bases and J by 10 bases, with 4 bases left in between. Germline assignment: CDR1 SNHLY and CDR2 FYNNEI.

This clonotype has only a few counts. The V gene is TRBV7-9, the J gene TRBJ1-1; D might be TRBD1 (5 bases). CDR1 and CDR2 from the germline V gene are SEHNR and FQNEAQ (reference sequence). This CDR3 has 15 residues. V was pared by 5 bases and J by 5 bases, with 18 bases between. This CDR3 reads CASSPHISTGTEAFF. Written as DNA, the CDR3 is TGTGCCAGCAGCCCCCATATCTCTACAGGAACTGAAGCTTTCTTT.

This clonotype was detected a few times. The rearrangement links TRBV5-6 to TRBJ2-3; TRBD2 matches 15 bases. Trimming at V came to 4 bases and at J to 3 bases, leaving 9 bases not matched to a gene. This CDR3 has 18 residues. Per germline, CDR1 SGHDT and CDR2 YYEEEE. CDR3 nucleotides: TGTGCCAGCAGCGAGGTGGGGACTAGCGGGGGGCCGACAGATACGCAGTATTTT. It translates to CASSEVGTSGGPTDTQYF.

The gene calls are TRBV6-5 and TRBJ1-5; D is unclear. The CDR3 consists of 13 residues. Deletions cut 2 bases from V and 5 bases from J, with 7 bases between. In germline, CDR1 is MNHEY, CDR2 SVGAGI. CDR3 coding DNA: TGTGCCAGCAGTTACGACAAGGATCAGCCCCAGCATTTT. This translates into CASSYDKDQPQHF.

This clonotype has just one count. Compared with germline, one end of the junction differs, possibly owing to a read error. The V call is TRBV20-1, the J call TRBJ1-5; perhaps TRBD1 as D (6 bases). The CDR3 sequence is 15 residues long. The V gene's germline CDR1 is DFQATT and CDR2 SNEGSKA (reference sequence). The CDR3, as DNA: TGCAGTGCACCACAGGGTGCATATAGCAACCAGCCCCAGCATTTT. This encodes CSAPQGAYSNQPQHF.

CDR3 coding DNA: TGTGCCAGCAGTGCCCGAGGACAGGGTGATCAGCCCCAGCATTTT. It codes for CASSARGQGDQPQHF. The chain carries TRBV6-1 and TRBJ1-5, with TRBD1 matching over 8 bases. Germline V gene data show CDR1 as MNHNS and CDR2 as SASEGT. The CDR3 extends over 15 amino acids. V shed 4 bases and J 5 bases; nucleotides not matched to a gene: 7.

This chain uses TRBV6-6 with TRBJ2-7; the D is unclear. The CDR3 consists of 13 residues. Deletions cut 2 bases from V and 3 bases from J, with 8 bases between. The germline V gene has CDR1 MNHNY and CDR2 SVGAGI (reference sequence). The CDR3 bases are TGTGCCAGCAGTTACGGGCAGTTCTACGAGCAGTACTTC. The encoded protein is CASSYGQFYEQYF.

This clonotype was seen once. V and J are TRBV7-2 and TRBJ2-7; D not resolved. CDR3 length: 12 amino acids. With 1 base removed from V and 4 bases from J, the gap between germline ends came to 5 bases. Germline V gives CDR1 SGHTA, CDR2 FQGNSA. Here the CDR3 reads CASSLELYEQYF. The CDR3 region has the DNA TGTGCCAGCAGCTTAGAACTATACGAGCAGTACTTC.

The chain recombines TRBV28 with TRBJ2-3; D is uncertain. Trimming took 10 bases from V and 6 from J, leaving 11 bases between them. The CDR3 spans 11 residues. Germline assignment: CDR1 MDHEN and CDR2 SYDVKM. The CDR3 region has the DNA TGTGCCACCCAACACACCGATACGCAGTATTTT. Protein sequence: CATQHTDTQYF.

This clonotype came up a few times. V and J are TRBV9 and TRBJ1-1; no clear D. Trimming removed 3 bases from V and 2 bases from J, with 14 bases in between. The germline gives CDR1 SGDLS, CDR2 YYNGEE. This CDR3 has 15 residues. CDR3 protein: CASSGRTELNTEAFF. The CDR3 DNA reads TGTGCCAGCAGCGGGCGAACAGAGCTAAACACTGAAGCTTTCTTT. The whole variable domain, remainder taken from reference TRBV9 and TRBJ1-1, is DSGVTQTPKHLITATGQRVTLRCSPRSGDLSVYWYQQSLDQGLQFLIQYYNGEERAKGNILERFSAQQFPDLHSELNLSSLELGDSALYFCASSGRTELNTEAFFGQGTRLTVV.